This TCR beta chain was observed in a study of PD-L1 blockade in urothelial cancer. As for the study in general: It was at 3 weeks (second dose) and 6 weeks after treatment start that blood was analyzed. Counts from blood samples showed a median of about 140,000 T cells.

With 7 bases clipped from V and 0 bases from J, the junction kept 9 bases outside the gene matches. From germline, CDR1 is MNHEY and CDR2 SMNVEV (reference sequence). CDR3 length equals 16 residues. Generated by immunoSEQ multiplex PCR, the TCRdb table keeps only in-frame clones and is missing some. The table records over 65,000 clones, around 80% of them present only once. This receptor was taken from a man between 70 and 80 years old with urothelial cancer. This sequence joins TRBV27 and TRBJ2-7, with 10 bases that match TRBD2. The sample here was PBMCs, taken around atezolizumab (anti-PD-L1) treatment. The CDR3 DNA reads TGTGCCAGCAAACGCACTAGCGGGATCTCCTCCTACGAGCAGTACTTC. Its protein product is CASKRTSGISSYEQYF.